The 4 T cell receptor beta chains below were found in one sample sequenced in a study of shared clonotypes between healthy human individuals. Naivety among CD8 cells was defined by CD45RO negativity and positive CCR7 selection, thereby excluding terminally differentiated effector memory CD45RA+ cells. Assay used: immunoSEQ multiplex PCR; TCRdb lists only in-frame clones, some missing. The table has 800,000 to 950,000 clones, about 96% seen once. The sample was naive CD8+ T cells sorted from blood. These receptors came from a man aged 25 to 45 in good health.

The gene calls are TRBV4-1 and TRBJ1-2; D perhaps matches TRBD1 (6 bases). This CDR3 has 13 amino acids. Germline values: CDR1 MGHRA, CDR2 YSYEKL. Trimming left V 1 base short and J 8 bases short, with 11 bases between. In DNA form, the CDR3 reads TGCGCCAGCAGCCAAGGGACAGTATGGGGCTACACCTTC. Residues: CASSQGTVWGYTF.

This rearrangement joins TRBV5-6 to TRBJ1-5; D gene unclear. CDR3 size: 12 residues. From germline, CDR1 is SGHDT and CDR2 YYEEEE. The V end was cut by 2 bases, the J end by 5 bases, with 5 bases between. The CDR3 nucleotides are TGTGCCAGCAGCTTAAGGGATCAGCCCCAGCATTTT. Protein product: CASSLRDQPQHF.

This chain connects TRBV2 to TRBJ2-7, with a weak D call TRBD1 (5 bases). Per germline, CDR1 SNHLY and CDR2 FYNNEI. This CDR3 has 14 residues. V was trimmed by 6 bases and J by 7 bases, leaving 19 bases between them. This chain's CDR3 is CASRPQSAGWEQYF. DNA for the CDR3: TGTGCCAGCAGGCCCCAGAGTGCAGGGTGGGAGCAGTACTTC.

The chain carries TRBV11-2 and TRBJ2-7; no clear D gene. Trimming took off 1 base at V and 2 bases at J, with 9 bases between the two ends. Germline V gives CDR1 SGHAT, CDR2 FQNNGV. The CDR3 has 14 residues. The CDR3 DNA sequence: TGTGCCAGCAGCTTAGGAACACTAACCTACGAGCAGTACTTC. As protein: CASSLGTLTYEQYF.